Included here is one T cell receptor (beta chain) sequence, with context. Original methodology: Estimation of nucleated cell counts relied on the amplification of reference gene primers. Profiled with immunoSEQ multiplex PCR; TCRdb holds only in-frame clones, not every one. V, J and clone size are taken as reported in that table, and D and trimming were inferred from the DNA itself. Of about 200,000 clones listed, roughly 88% are singletons. The data derive from a study of blood T cell repertoires in COVID-19. Background on the study: There were acute and convalescent COVID-19 samples, and they came from the United States, Italy and Spain.

The study recruited people aged roughly 18 to 95 years across more than 20 US areas. Participants' reported clinical history set cohort assignment. Material for sequencing was PBMCs or T cells enriched from blood (not recorded which). The TCR was taken from a man aged 35 to 55 with acute COVID-19.

Written as DNA, the CDR3 is TGCGCCAGCAGCCCCCGAGTCTCGAGCTACGCTAATGAAAAACTGTTTTTT. Its translation: CASSPRVSSYANEKLFF. This rearrangement joins TRBV4-1 to TRBJ1-4; no clear D. With 4 bases removed from V and 3 bases from J, the gap between germline ends came to 18 bases. From germline, CDR1 is MGHRA and CDR2 YSYEKL. The CDR3 has 17 amino acids.